These 31 T cell receptor beta chains were all obtained from the same sample, sequenced in a study. MiXCR was run by TCRdb on the 5' RACE reads, yielding one entry per CDR3 protein. The top ten clones hold around 2.8% of a sample with approximately 37,000 distinct CDR3 sequences, 18% of them seen once. Source material: naive CD4+ T cells sorted from a lymph node. Regarding subset: naive CD4+ T cells, CD4+CD45RA+CD25-. The receptors shown here come from a female donor with breast cancer.

The chain links TRBV18 to TRBJ2-7; D is uncertain. Germline CDR1 reads KGHSH; CDR2 reads LQKENI. V lost 3 bases and J 1 base, leaving 7 bases between the germline ends. This CDR3 has 13 residues. The CDR3 DNA sequence: TGTGCCAGCTCACCTAGGGCGTCCTACGAGCAGTACTTC. Its translation: CASSPRASYEQYF.

Ten or more counts support this clonotype. CDR3 nucleotides: TGCAGTGCTAAAATTACCGGGGAGACCCAGTACTTC. This sequence encodes CSAKITGETQYF. This chain connects TRBV20-1 to TRBJ2-5, with unresolved D. CDR3 size: 12 residues. Trimming pared 4 bases from V and 5 bases from J, leaving 11 bases between. CDR1 and CDR2 from the germline V gene are DFQATT and SNEGSKA (reference sequence).

By sample fraction, this clonotype is medium-sized. This chain connects TRBV5-1 to TRBJ2-2; D might be TRBD2 (5 bases). The length of the CDR3 is 13 residues. V was shortened by 4 bases and J by 7 bases, with 11 bases between the two germline ends. Germline CDR1 and CDR2: SGHRS and YFSETQ. CDR3 nucleotide sequence: TGCGCCAGCAGCCCGAGGGAAGGCGGGGAGCTGTTTTTT. Its translation is CASSPREGGELFF.

This clonotype was observed a handful of times. The rearrangement uses TRBV7-2 and TRBJ2-1; either TRBD1 or TRBD2 may supply D (5 bases each). Germline CDR1 is SGHTA and CDR2 is FQGNSA. V dropped 5 bases and J dropped 10 bases, with 12 bases sitting between them. The CDR3 is made up of 12 amino acids. The CDR3 protein is CASSPTRGEQFF. CDR3 nucleotides: TGTGCCAGCAGCCCAACTAGGGGCGAGCAGTTCTTC.

This clonotype turned up a few times. V gene TRBV12-3 or TRBV12-4 combines with J gene TRBJ2-7, with D tentatively TRBD1 (6 bases). CDR3 length: 16 amino acids. Trimming took off 7 bases at V and 3 bases at J, with 22 bases between the two ends. In nucleotides, the CDR3 is TGTGCCAGCACCGCGCACGCCACCGGGACAAACTACGAGCAGTACTTC. Its translation is CASTAHATGTNYEQYF.

There are many counts of this clonotype. The rearrangement links TRBV12-3 or TRBV12-4 to TRBJ1-2; TRBD1 is a possible D gene (5 bases). The CDR3 covers 15 residues. Trimming took off 2 bases at V and 3 bases at J, with 13 bases between the two ends. The CDR3 loop is CASSLKAGRDYGYTF. DNA of the CDR3: TGTGCCAGCAGTTTAAAGGCAGGGCGGGACTATGGCTACACCTTC.

The chain links TRBV5-1 to TRBJ2-7; TRBD2 matches at 8 bases. The CDR3 has 17 amino acids. Germline CDR1 reads SGHRS; CDR2 reads YFSETQ. Germline trimming cut 1 base from V and 1 base from J; bases unmatched to any gene: 10. CDR3: CASSLRTGGDGSYEQYF. In DNA form, the CDR3 reads TGCGCCAGCAGCTTGAGGACGGGAGGGGACGGATCCTACGAGCAGTACTTC. The whole variable domain, remainder taken from reference TRBV5-1 and TRBJ2-7, is KAGVTQTPRYLIKTRGQQVTLSCSPISGHRSVSWYQQTPGQGLQFLFEYFSETQRNKGNFPGRFSGRQFSNSRSEMNVSTLELGDSALYLCASSLRTGGDGSYEQYFGPGTRLTVT.

This rearrangement joins TRBV6-2 or TRBV6-3 to TRBJ2-5; 11 nucleotides match TRBD1. Losses at the gene ends were 4 bases for V and 1 base for J; bases not matched to a gene: 5. The CDR3 length is 16 residues. Germline CDR1 reads MNHEY; CDR2 reads SVGEGT. This chain's CDR3 is CASSLSGTGGQETQYF. The CDR3 DNA is TGTGCCAGCAGTTTATCCGGGACAGGGGGCCAAGAGACCCAGTACTTC.

This clonotype was seen only a few times. V and J are TRBV7-9 and TRBJ2-7; D is ambiguous. Germline V CDR1 and CDR2: SEHNR, FQNEAQ (reference sequence). The V and J ends lost 5 bases and 6 bases respectively, with 11 bases between them. The CDR3 loop spans 12 amino acids. The CDR3 bases are TGTGCCAGCAGCCCCGTTTGGGGCGAGCAGTACTTC. It yields the protein CASSPVWGEQYF.

On this clonotype: This may arise from a read error, as a much more abundant clone is one base away. This chain uses TRBV20-1 with TRBJ2-7, with 11 bases that match TRBD2. V lost 0 bases and J lost 9; bases outside the gene matches: 16. The CDR3 contains 17 residues. Germline V gene sequence: CDR1 DFQATT, CDR2 SNEGSKA (reference sequence). The CDR3 nucleotides are TGCAGTGCTAGAGATCCGGGTAGTACTAGCGGGAGCAACGGGCAGTACTTC. This translates into CSARDPGSTSGSNGQYF.

Remarks on this clonotype: With a much larger clone just one base away, this may be a read error. This chain uses TRBV3-1 with TRBJ2-5, with a weak D call TRBD2 (6 bases). V lost 1 base and J lost 9, with 9 bases in between. Germline V CDR1 and CDR2: LGHDT, YNNKEL (reference sequence). This CDR3 spans 12 amino acids. This chain's CDR3 is CASSQAREAQYF. CDR3 nucleotides: TGTGCCAGCAGCCAAGCTAGGGAGGCCCAGTACTTC.

This clonotype appeared a few times. CDR3 in amino acids: CAWSVTTGRNQPQHF. CDR3 DNA: TGTGCCTGGAGTGTAACGACAGGGCGCAATCAGCCCCAGCATTTT. The chain has TRBV30 and TRBJ1-5, with 7 bases lining up with TRBD1. This CDR3 contains 15 residues. CDR1 and CDR2 from the germline V gene are GTSNPN and SVGIG (reference sequence). After removal of 0 bases from V and 2 bases from J, the junction contained 4 bases not matched to a gene.

In its sample, this clonotype ranks as medium-sized. The chain is built from TRBV6-5 and TRBJ1-2, with 7 nucleotides matching TRBD1. The germline V gene has CDR1 MNHEY and CDR2 SVGAGI. Trimming removed 0 bases from V and 3 bases from J; junction bases left unmatched: 7. CDR3 size: 16 residues. CDR3 nucleotides: TGTGCCAGCAGTTACTCCGGGCGACAGGGTTACTATGGCTACACCTTC. Translation: CASSYSGRQGYYGYTF.

This clonotype has at least ten counts. The gene calls are TRBV7-2 and TRBJ1-2; no clear D. Trimming cost V 1 base and J 2 bases, with 5 bases left between them. Germline CDR1 reads SGHTA; CDR2 reads FQGNSA. The CDR3 is 13 amino acids. The CDR3 DNA sequence: TGTGCCAGCAGCTTAGGCCTAAACTATGGCTACACCTTC. Its translation is CASSLGLNYGYTF.

The chain employs TRBV12-3 or TRBV12-4 and TRBJ1-4; 8 nucleotides match TRBD1. This CDR3 has 14 residues. J was trimmed by 7 bases and V by 6 bases; bases with no gene match: 7. This CDR3 reads CASSPGQGAEKLFF. The CDR3 DNA sequence: TGTGCCAGCAGCCCAGGACAGGGTGCTGAAAAACTGTTTTTT.

Of note for this clonotype: Given the absence of the conserved phenylalanine or tryptophan at the CDR3 end, a read error is likely. The rearrangement joins TRBV6-2 or TRBV6-3 to TRBJ2-5; 11 bases match TRBD1. The germline V gene encodes CDR1 MNHEY and CDR2 SVGEGT. The CDR3 spans 15 residues. The junction had 9 bases not matched to a gene; V was cut back by 7 bases and J by 5 bases. The DNA for the CDR3 is TGTGCCAGCACCCTCGGGGACAGGGGGACGGAGACCCAGTACCTC. Its translation: CASTLGDRGTETQYL.

This clonotype has at least ten counts. This chain connects TRBV5-1 to TRBJ2-2, with a possible D match to TRBD2 (6 bases). This CDR3 region has 13 residues. Trimming shortened V by 1 base and J by 6 bases, and 7 bases separated the two germline ends. CDR1 is SGHRS, CDR2 YFSETQ, per germline. CDR3: CASSLSGAGELFF. The CDR3 DNA is TGCGCCAGCAGCTTGTCGGGGGCCGGGGAGCTGTTTTTT.

Regarding this clonotype: A much larger clone differs from this one at a single base, so this may be a read error. CDR3 sequence: CASSPRVPGQGNYGFTF. The CDR3 DNA follows: TGTGCCAGCAGCCCCCGAGTACCGGGACAGGGGAACTATGGCTTCACCTTC. V and J are TRBV7-6 and TRBJ1-2, with TRBD1 identical over 10 bases. CDR3 length: 17 residues. The germline V gene encodes CDR1 SGHVS and CDR2 FNYEAQ.

This clonotype was seen repeatedly, ten times or more. The CDR3 region has the DNA TGTGCTAGTGGTTTAGAGGGCCGTCGCTACGAGCAGTACTTC. It encodes CASGLEGRRYEQYF. The chain carries TRBV12-5 and TRBJ2-7, with D possibly TRBD2 on 5 matching bases. Germline CDR1 LGHNT, CDR2 FRNRAP. CDR3 size: 14 residues. The ends were cut back, 3 bases at V and 3 bases at J, with 12 bases in the middle.

This clonotype was detected ten times or more. The chain recombines TRBV5-1 with TRBJ1-3, with 8 bases matching TRBD1. Germline trimming cut 7 bases from V and 4 bases from J; bases unmatched to any gene: 7. Germline CDR1 reads SGHRS; CDR2 reads YFSETQ. The CDR3 length is 14 residues. The CDR3 region is CASAQGTGGNTIYF. In DNA form, the CDR3 reads TGCGCCAGCGCCCAAGGGACAGGAGGAAACACCATATATTTT.

About this clonotype: A single base separates this from a much larger clone, so it may be a read error. The chain combines TRBV6-5 with TRBJ1-1, with unresolved D. CDR3 size: 13 residues. The V gene's germline CDR1 is MNHEY and CDR2 SVGAGI. The CDR3 DNA reads TGTGCCAGCAGTTACGGCAGTAACACTGAAGCTTGCTTT. Amino acid sequence: CASSYGSNTEACF.

The chain combines TRBV4-1 with TRBJ1-3, with a possible D match to TRBD1 (6 bases). Germline V gene lookup returns CDR1 MGHRA and CDR2 YSYEKL. Trimming took 2 bases from V and 0 from J, leaving 20 bases between them. This CDR3 is built from 19 residues. CDR3 residues: CASSQRRGGSLISGNTIYF. The CDR3 DNA reads TGCGCCAGCAGCCAACGGCGGGGGGGCTCTTTAATCTCTGGAAACACCATATATTTT.

As regards this clonotype: Sequence at one end of the junction differs from germline and may be a read error. This chain joins TRBV7-2 and TRBJ2-1; D is unresolved. This CDR3 is built from 13 residues. Germline V gene sequence: CDR1 SGHTA, CDR2 FQGNSA. The CDR3 coding sequence is TGTGCCAGCAGCTTAGCGGGCTACAGTGAGCAGTTCTTC. Residues: CASSLAGYSEQFF.

Worth noting for this clonotype: At one of its ends the junction is not consistent with the germline gene, which may arise from a read error. This chain uses TRBV7-3 with TRBJ2-6, with 10 positions matching TRBD2. Germline V gives CDR1 SGHTA, CDR2 FQGTGA. The CDR3 is 18 residues long. CDR3 nucleotide sequence: TGTGCCAGCGGCTTAAGGGCTAGCGGGGGAATGGGGGCCAACGTCCTGACTTTC. This codes for CASGLRASGGMGANVLTF.

This clonotype was detected a few times. J is TRBJ1-3 and V is TRBV6-6; possible D gene TRBD1, 5 bases. The CDR3 covers 16 residues. Per germline, CDR1 MNHNY and CDR2 SVGAGI (reference sequence). The V end lost 2 bases, the J end lost 2 bases, and 13 bases lay between the germline ends. In DNA form, the CDR3 reads TGTGCCAGCAGTTACAAGCAGGGTAAAGCTGGAAACACCATATATTTT. This sequence encodes CASSYKQGKAGNTIYF.

This clonotype was picked up a small number of times. For the CDR3, the DNA is TGTGCCAGCAGTACACGGACCCAGCCCCAGCATTTT. Translating gives CASSTRTQPQHF. This chain connects TRBV28 to TRBJ1-5, with D unclear. The germline V and J ends were trimmed by 5 bases and 7 bases, with 9 bases remaining between them. The CDR3 contains 12 residues. Looked up from germline, CDR1 is MDHEN and CDR2 is SYDVKM.

The chain uses TRBV5-1 and TRBJ1-1, with D unclear. The V end was cut by 2 bases, the J end by 0 bases, with 8 bases between. This CDR3 is 14 amino acids long. Germline V lookup: CDR1 SGHRS, CDR2 YFSETQ. CDR3 sequence (DNA): TGCGCCAGCAGCTTAGCGACACTGAACACTGAAGCTTTCTTT. It yields the protein CASSLATLNTEAFF.

This clonotype has more than one count but fewer than ten. The chain carries TRBV5-6 and TRBJ1-5; the D is unclear. Germline V gives CDR1 SGHDT, CDR2 YYEEEE. Between the trimmed V and J ends, which lost 4 bases and 2 bases, there was a span of 13 bases. The CDR3 runs to 15 residues. As DNA, the CDR3 is TGTGCCAGCAGCCGGACCCTAGACGGCAATCAGCCCCAGCATTTT. It translates to CASSRTLDGNQPQHF.

This clonotype has a single count. One end of the junction is discordant with germline, which a read error may explain. CDR3 bases: TGCAGTGCTACTCGGGCGGACGGGAAGCTGTTTTTT. Protein sequence: CSATRADGKLFF. The chain couples TRBV20-1 to TRBJ2-2; tentatively, D is TRBD2 (5 bases). CDR1 is DFQATT and CDR2 is SNEGSKA in the germline V gene (reference sequence). The CDR3 has 12 residues.

The rearrangement uses TRBV11-2 and TRBJ2-7, with TRBD1 identical over 7 bases. Germline CDR1 is SGHAT and CDR2 is FQNNGV. The CDR3 consists of 14 residues. V shed 2 bases, J shed 6 bases, and the junction held 7 bases outside the gene matches. The CDR3 protein is CASSLQTGLAEQYF. CDR3 coding DNA: TGTGCCAGCAGCTTACAGACAGGGCTTGCCGAGCAGTACTTC.

Many counts were recorded for this clonotype. The chain joins TRBV5-1 to TRBJ2-7; 10 bases align to TRBD1. CDR1 is SGHRS, CDR2 YFSETQ, per germline. This CDR3 comprises 14 residues. Trimming took 4 bases from V and 3 from J; bases not matched to a gene: 4. This chain's CDR3 is CASSRGQGLYEQYF. The CDR3, as DNA: TGCGCCAGCAGCCGGGGACAGGGGCTCTACGAGCAGTACTTC.